The entry below describes one T cell receptor (beta chain). This clone was detected a few times. The target of this receptor is not known. Base quality data are lacking; no much larger clone is found one base away. The 20 or so healthy controls were blood donors whose buffy coats were used; they had a median age of approximately 61 years (range roughly 20-70), and about 52% were female. On an AutoMACS, CD4+ and CD8+ cells were isolated via positive magnetic bead selection, and their purity was verified by flow cytometry. Isolation of peripheral blood mononuclear cells was done through Ficoll-Paque PLUS density gradient separation. DNA from CD4-enriched, CD8-enriched or PBMC samples was extracted using Nucleospin Tissue or Tissue XS kits and then quantified on a Qubit 2.0 fluorometer. In the germline V gene, CDR1 corresponds to LGHNA and CDR2 to YNFKEQ. V gives up 0 bases and J gives up 2 bases, and the segment between their germline ends measures 8 bases. Spanning cysteine to phenylalanine, the CDR3 consists of 14 amino acids. CDR3 DNA only is kept here, 42 bases in frame from base 1.

This specimen comes from a study of somatic mutations in cytotoxic T cells in rheumatoid arthritis (dated by TCRdb to the late 2010s). Looking at the study overall: Some T-cell populations stained with V beta antibodies were sorted by flow on a FACSAria II or Sony SH800 to nearly 100% purity, with sorted V beta1+ cells additionally subjected to TCRB sequencing. To characterize clonality, the study used TCRB deep sequencing while asking whether somatic mutations are carried by expanded CD8+ T-cell clones in newly diagnosed, untreated rheumatoid arthritis. The median ages of the patient and control groups were essentially identical. TCRB deep sequencing covered 50 to 75 patients with rheumatoid arthritis along with 20 healthy controls.

What the work shows at the level of the full study, not this receptor alone: It was unknown which antigens the expanded CD8+ clones targeted, and their absence from virus-specific databases did not exclude viral specificity. An increase of CD8+ clonality with age was seen in patients (Spearman r ~ 0.53) but not in healthy controls. The finding that TRBV07 was slightly underrepresented in patients was left unadjusted for multiple comparisons. The largest CD8+ clone made up more than 20% of CD8+ cells in 8 of 65 patients, and blood and synovial fluid shared several identical CD8+ TCRB sequences. CD8+ T-cell clonality in rheumatoid arthritis patients was not significantly different from that in age-matched healthy controls.

Genomic DNA underwent TCRB CDR3 sequencing using the immunoSEQ assay. Processing in the source paper ran as follows. The analyses included only productive TCRB rearrangements. Defining a clone by its unique TCRB CDR3 sequence, the study calculated clonality as a productive clonality index derived from Shannon entropy. Repertoire overlap between two samples was calculated from the template counts of each clone relative to total templates per sample. A correlation with a Spearman r of 0.55 to 0.65 was found between V-gene usage by flow cytometry and V-gene usage by TCRB sequencing. TCRdb took over this immuneACCESS table, retaining in-frame rearrangements with V and J assigned. Such tables are incomplete; in checked studies, under half of the missing clones stem from an unresolved V gene, and the remainder is unexplained. V, J and clone size are taken as reported in that table, and D and trimming were inferred from the DNA itself. This sample is represented by 9,500 to 15,000 clones; 75% to 90% of them were singletons. The ten most abundant clones make up more than 13% of the sample.

The sequence joins TRBV4-2 to TRBJ2-7; D gene: possibly TRBD1, on 5 matching bases. The sequence was obtained from a woman aged 55-75 years in good health. Sequences were obtained from CD8+ T cells sorted from blood. The DNA reads as follows: TGTGCCAGCAGCCAAGAGGGCAGGGCCTACGAGCAGTACTTC. It translates to CASSQEGRAYEQYF.